This TCR beta chain was profiled in a study of T-cell memory formation after mild COVID-19. This clonotype was counted only a few times. CDR1 LGHNA and CDR2 YSLEER come from the germline V gene. Trimming took 2 bases from V and 4 from J, leaving 9 bases between them. The CDR3 consists of 14 residues. TCRdb processed the 5' RACE reads anew with MiXCR; each CDR3 protein has one entry. The sample lists a few hundred thousand distinct CDR3 sequences; around an eighth were seen once. This sequence was found in a man aged 18 to 29 who had mild COVID-19 (a few samples of this study predate the infection). Cell type and time point are not known. The specimen was PBMCs or a T cell subset sorted from them (not recorded which). The chain joins TRBV4-3 to TRBJ1-5, with unresolved D. CDR3 coding DNA: TGCGCCAGCAGCCAATCAAGCGTTAATCAGCCCCAGCATTTT. Translated, it gives CASSQSSVNQPQHF.